These 5 T cell receptor beta chains originate from one sample sequenced in a study of OX40 agonist ivuxolimab in advanced cancers. Method: immunoSEQ multiplex PCR; TCRdb's copy keeps in-frame clones and lacks some. The sample holds tens of thousands of clones, about 88% seen once. The sequencing used CD4+ or CD8+ T cells sorted from blood, collected in a trial of the OX40 agonist ivuxolimab. The receptors come from an adult with an advanced solid tumor such as melanoma, head and neck, liver or kidney cancer.

This clone was picked up one time. The chain joins TRBV5-1 to TRBJ2-7; 9 bases are shared with TRBD1. CDR3 length: 15 residues. CDR1 and CDR2 (germline): SGHRS, YFSETQ. Trimming took 9 bases from V and 6 from J; bases not matched to a gene: 16. CDR3 sequence (DNA): TGCGCCACGGGGTTACCGGGACAGGGAATCTCCGAGCAGTACTTC. It is translated as CATGLPGQGISEQYF.

This chain joins TRBV7-9 and TRBJ1-1; a possible D gene is TRBD1 (6 bases). V gave up 1 base and J gave up 2 bases, with 11 bases separating them. CDR1 and CDR2 (germline): SEHNR, FQNEAQ (reference sequence). CDR3 length: 15 amino acids. The CDR3 bases are TGTGCCAGCAGCTTAGATTTACAGGGTAACACTGAAGCTTTCTTT. It translates to CASSLDLQGNTEAFF.

The rearrangement uses TRBV20-1 and TRBJ1-2; possible D gene TRBD1, 6 bases. CDR1 is DFQATT and CDR2 is SNEGSKA in the germline V gene (reference sequence). The CDR3 covers 11 residues. CDR3 DNA sequence: TGCAGCCGACAGGCGAACTATGGCTACACCTTC. This translates into CSRQANYGYTF.

The chain uses TRBV6-4 and TRBJ2-3, with TRBD2 as a possible D gene (5 bases). Germline V lookup: CDR1 MRHNA, CDR2 SNTAGT. The CDR3 is made up of 15 amino acids. V lost 0 bases to trimming and J lost 0 bases, with 7 bases between them. The CDR3 protein is CASSDSAGSTDTQYF. CDR3 coding DNA: TGTGCCAGCAGTGACTCGGCGGGTAGCACAGATACGCAGTATTTT.

The rearrangement uses TRBV6-4 and TRBJ2-7; D might be TRBD1 or TRBD2, each matching 5 bases. Between the trimmed V and J ends, which lost 8 bases and 3 bases, there was a span of 11 bases. The CDR3 loop spans 12 amino acids. Germline CDR1 reads MRHNA; CDR2 reads SNTAGT. CDR3 in amino acids: CASELGGYEQYF. The DNA for the CDR3 is TGTGCCAGCGAGCTTGGGGGCTACGAGCAGTACTTC.